The clone carrying this TCR beta chain was picked up a small number of times. As yet, its antigen is unknown. V lost 0 bases and J lost 6, with 9 bases in between. Germline V gene lookup returns CDR1 MNHEY and CDR2 SVGEGT. This CDR3 is 13 amino acids long. This sample stems from a study of identical twins. The study's findings and limits: Insertion counts were lower in abundant cord blood beta clonotypes, a trend that memory repertoires did not show. There was more out-of-frame TCR alpha sharing in monozygotic twins than models estimated.

The authors used template switching to add a universal primer site and gave cDNA unique molecular identifiers. TCRdb reprocessed the 5' RACE reads with MiXCR, giving one entry per CDR3 protein. The table shows some 260,000 distinct CDR3 sequences, with about an eighth occurring only once. Healthy Caucasians made up all donors. Sequenced sample: memory (CD45RO+) T cells sorted from blood. The chain combines TRBV6-2 or TRBV6-3 with TRBJ2-7; D may be TRBD2 (6 bases). The receptor's source is a woman younger than 30 in good health. The CDR3 sequence is CASSYSRGGEQYF. The CDR3 DNA is TGTGCCAGCAGTTACTCGCGGGGTGGCGAGCAGTACTTC.